One sample yielded the 19 T cell receptor beta chains listed below, sequenced in a study of cytomegalovirus exposure and HLA in healthy donors. TCRdb's table, derived via immunoSEQ multiplex PCR, lists solely in-frame clones and lacks some. Of around 70,000 clones listed, 94% were seen once; the top ten hold 1.5% to 1.8%. Sequenced sample: PBMCs. These TCRs come from a man aged 18 to 30 in good health and CMV-seropositive.

This rearrangement joins TRBV18 to TRBJ2-5; 8 bases are a match to TRBD2. The CDR3 spans 17 residues. Germline lookup yields CDR1 KGHSH and CDR2 LQKENI. V shed 2 bases and J 5 bases; nucleotides not matched to a gene: 13. The CDR3 sequence: CASSPYKRGSNTETQYF. The CDR3 DNA follows: TGTGCCAGCTCACCATATAAGCGGGGGAGTAATACGGAGACCCAGTACTTC.

The chain has TRBV30 and TRBJ2-1; TRBD2 matches at 8 bases. The CDR3 length is 14 residues. V trimming: 2 bases; J trimming: 4 bases; junction bases outside the gene matches: 4. Germline CDR1 reads GTSNPN; CDR2 reads SVGIG (reference sequence). CDR3 in amino acids: CAWSRGGLYNEQFF. CDR3 nucleotides: TGTGCCTGGAGTCGGGGGGGACTATACAATGAGCAGTTCTTC.

This clone has just a few counts. The chain employs TRBV25-1 and TRBJ2-2, with D tentatively TRBD2 (6 bases). The CDR3 is made up of 17 amino acids. V was clipped by 3 bases and J by 6 bases, with 20 bases between them. From germline, CDR1 is MGHDK and CDR2 SYGVNS. CDR3 region: CASSDDGRETGSGELFF. The CDR3, as DNA: TGTGCCAGCAGTGACGATGGTCGGGAGACTGGATCCGGGGAGCTGTTTTTT.

The V and J genes are TRBV28 and TRBJ2-2, with a possible D match to TRBD1 (6 bases). Trimming pared 6 bases from V and 8 bases from J, leaving 13 bases between. The CDR3 spans 13 residues. Germline CDR1 and CDR2: MDHEN and SYDVKM. The CDR3 loop is CASRGTGLGELFF. The DNA for the CDR3 is TGTGCCAGCAGAGGCACAGGGTTGGGGGAGCTGTTTTTT.

J is TRBJ2-7 and V is TRBV9, with D maybe TRBD1 (5 bases). V was shortened by 0 bases and J by 6 bases, with 10 bases between the two germline ends. This CDR3 comprises 13 residues. Germline V lookup: CDR1 SGDLS, CDR2 YYNGEE. CDR3: CASSVVGAGEQYF. The CDR3 nucleotides are TGTGCCAGCAGCGTAGTAGGGGCAGGCGAGCAGTACTTC.

V usage is TRBV25-1 and J usage is TRBJ2-2; a possible D gene is TRBD1 (6 bases). Per the germline V gene, CDR1 is MGHDK and CDR2 is SYGVNS. CDR3 length equals 12 residues. The germline V and J ends were trimmed by 8 bases and 6 bases, with 10 bases remaining between them. Written as DNA, the CDR3 is TGTGCCAGCGTCGAGGGGGCCGGGGAGCTGTTTTTT. Protein: CASVEGAGELFF.

This sequence joins TRBV2 and TRBJ1-2; 10 positions agree with TRBD1. CDR3 length: 13 residues. Germline loops: CDR1 SNHLY, CDR2 FYNNEI. J was trimmed by 6 bases and V by 7 bases; bases with no gene match: 5. The CDR3 reads CASTPGTGDGYTF. The CDR3 DNA sequence: TGTGCCAGCACCCCCGGGACAGGGGATGGCTACACCTTC.

V usage is TRBV27 and J usage is TRBJ2-7; 9 bases match TRBD1. CDR1 MNHEY and CDR2 SMNVEV come from the germline V gene (reference sequence). This CDR3 comprises 15 residues. Trimming took 6 bases from V and 4 from J; bases not matched to a gene: 10. The CDR3 is CASRIAGTGYYEQYF. The CDR3 region has the DNA TGTGCCAGCAGAATTGCTGGGACAGGGTATTACGAGCAGTACTTC.

This sequence joins TRBV4-1 and TRBJ2-5, with D perhaps TRBD2 (5 bases). V gave up 3 bases and J gave up 5 bases, with 13 bases separating them. The CDR3 runs to 14 residues. The germline gives CDR1 MGHRA, CDR2 YSYEKL. CDR3 DNA sequence: TGCGCCAGCAGCCACGGGGTATATTGGGAGACCCAGTACTTC. It encodes CASSHGVYWETQYF.

The rearrangement uses TRBV6-5 and TRBJ2-1; the D gene is possibly TRBD1 (5 bases). Germline assignment: CDR1 MNHEY and CDR2 SVGAGI. V lost 6 bases and J lost 8, with 11 bases in between. This CDR3 spans 12 amino acids. CDR3 sequence: CASRFPQDEQFF. The CDR3 DNA is TGTGCCAGCAGGTTCCCACAGGATGAGCAGTTCTTC.

This clone was seen once. The rearrangement joins TRBV19 to TRBJ1-2, with 10 bases identical to TRBD1. Germline V gives CDR1 LNHDA, CDR2 SQIVND (reference sequence). V gave up 8 bases and J gave up 0 bases; unmatched junction bases: 15. The CDR3 extends over 18 amino acids. CDR3 residues: CASFPVRDRGLSNYGYTF. The CDR3 DNA reads as TGTGCCAGTTTTCCGGTCAGAGACAGGGGGCTTTCTAACTATGGCTACACCTTC.

This chain links TRBV4-2 with TRBJ2-1; the D gene is possibly TRBD2 (6 bases). CDR1 and CDR2 (germline): LGHNA, YNFKEQ. There are 14 residues in the CDR3. V lost 0 bases and J lost 7, with 10 bases in between. The CDR3 bases are TGTGCCAGCAGCCAAGATCTTGGAGGGAATGAGCAGTTCTTC. The encoded protein is CASSQDLGGNEQFF.

This sequence joins TRBV11-3 and TRBJ2-3; 7 bases map to TRBD1. Germline trimming cut 5 bases from V and 4 bases from J; bases unmatched to any gene: 3. Per germline, CDR1 SGHNT and CDR2 YENEEA. The CDR3 is 13 amino acids. As DNA, the CDR3 is TGTGCCAGCAGCATACAGGGGTCAGATACGCAGTATTTT. As protein: CASSIQGSDTQYF.

CDR3 sequence (DNA): TGTGCCAGCAGCTACCGGGGGGGCAATGAGCAGTTCTTC. Encoded protein: CASSYRGGNEQFF. The V and J genes are TRBV7-9 and TRBJ2-1; 8 positions agree with TRBD2. Looked up from germline, CDR1 is SEHNR and CDR2 is FQNEAQ (reference sequence). The CDR3 extends over 13 amino acids. Unmatched junction bases numbered 2, after V lost 4 bases and J lost 6 bases.

The chain has TRBV4-2 and TRBJ2-3; D gene uncertain. CDR3 length equals 16 residues. Germline assignment: CDR1 LGHNA and CDR2 YNFKEQ. Trimming took off 4 bases at V and 0 bases at J, with 14 bases between the two ends. CDR3 region: CASSLGPKPSTDTQYF. The CDR3 DNA sequence: TGTGCCAGCAGCCTCGGTCCCAAACCTAGCACAGATACGCAGTATTTT.

J is TRBJ1-1 and V is TRBV15, with D hard to call. Trimming shortened V by 0 bases and J by 0 bases, and 11 bases separated the two germline ends. The CDR3 has 16 amino acids. Germline values: CDR1 LNHNV, CDR2 YYDKDF (reference sequence). The CDR3 sequence is CATSRDYARLNTEAFF. The CDR3 DNA is TGTGCCACCAGCAGAGACTATGCCCGATTGAACACTGAAGCTTTCTTT.

The chain combines TRBV4-1 with TRBJ1-5; 8 bases match TRBD1. J was trimmed by 4 bases and V by 3 bases; bases with no gene match: 11. This CDR3 region has 17 residues. Looked up from germline, CDR1 is MGHRA and CDR2 is YSYEKL. Written as DNA, the CDR3 is TGCGCCAGCAGCCACCGTATGGGACAGGAGCCGAATCAGCCCCAGCATTTT. Translated: CASSHRMGQEPNQPQHF.

The chain recombines TRBV6-1 with TRBJ1-5, with D tentatively TRBD1 (5 bases). Germline loops: CDR1 MNHNS, CDR2 SASEGT. The CDR3 is 13 amino acids. CDR3 loop: CASRGQPNQPQHF. The CDR3 DNA sequence: TGTGCGTCACGTGGACAACCCAATCAGCCCCAGCATTTT.

CDR3 amino acids: CASSLHPPRGAHNEQFF. The CDR3 DNA sequence: TGTGCCAGCAGCTTACATCCCCCCCGGGGGGCACACAATGAGCAGTTCTTC. V gene TRBV7-6 combines with J gene TRBJ2-1, with D perhaps matching TRBD2 (7 bases). CDR1 and CDR2 from the germline V gene are SGHVS and FNYEAQ. Trimming took 2 bases from V and 5 from J, leaving 19 bases between them. This CDR3 region has 17 residues.